This T cell receptor beta chain was captured by sequencing in a study of blood T cell repertoires in COVID-19. Ages ranged from about 18 to 90 years, with residence in 24 US areas. The data were produced by immunoSEQ multiplex PCR, yet TCRdb's version contains in-frame clones alone and is incomplete. In the table there are around 280,000 clones, around 86% of which are singletons. CDR1 is SGHAT and CDR2 is FQNNGV in the germline V gene. The CDR3 contains 14 residues. The V gene lost 2 bases and the J gene lost 8 bases, with 16 bases spanning the gap. V and J are TRBV11-2 and TRBJ2-7; a possible D gene is TRBD2 (5 bases). Source material: PBMCs or T cells enriched from blood (not recorded which). The source is a woman between 35 and 50 years old who had recovered from COVID-19. CDR3 in amino acids: CASSLNGREIQQYF. CDR3 bases: TGTGCCAGCAGCTTAAATGGTCGGGAAATCCAGCAGTACTTC.